What follows describes a single TCR beta chain. The sample originates from a study of radiotherapy plus CTLA-4 blockade in lung cancer. TCRdb's copy holds only in-frame clones and misses some; the assay was immunoSEQ multiplex PCR. Found here are 45,000 to 55,000 clones, about 88% of them singletons; the top ten hold 7.8%. The clonotype comes from a human donor with non-small cell lung cancer whose response to radiotherapy plus ipilimumab could not be evaluated. The sequencing used peripheral blood, collected from a patient treated with radiotherapy plus ipilimumab.

CDR3: CASSQGDNYEQYF. The DNA of the CDR3 is TGCGCCAGCAGCCAAGGGGACAACTACGAGCAGTACTTC. The rearrangement links TRBV4-1 to TRBJ2-7, with a tentative D call TRBD1 (6 bases). This CDR3 comprises 13 residues. The V gene's germline CDR1 is MGHRA and CDR2 YSYEKL. V was cut by 1 base and J by 3 bases, with 7 bases left in between.